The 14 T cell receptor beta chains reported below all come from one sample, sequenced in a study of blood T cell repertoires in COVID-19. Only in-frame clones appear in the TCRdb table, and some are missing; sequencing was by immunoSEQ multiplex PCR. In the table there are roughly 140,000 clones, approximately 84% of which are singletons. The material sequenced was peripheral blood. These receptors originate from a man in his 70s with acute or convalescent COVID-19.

CDR3 amino acids: CASSLASERELYGYTF. As DNA, the CDR3 is TGTGCCAGCAGCTTGGCCTCGGAGAGAGAATTATATGGCTACACCTTC. This rearrangement joins TRBV5-8 to TRBJ1-2; no clear D. Germline assignment: CDR1 SGHTS and CDR2 YDEGEE. The CDR3 consists of 16 residues. V dropped 0 bases and J dropped 5 bases, with 17 bases sitting between them. Supplemented by reference TRBV5-8 and TRBJ1-2, the full variable domain reads EAGVTQSPTHLIKTRGQQATLRCSPISGHTSVYWYQQALGLGLQFLLWYDEGEERNRGNFPPRFSGRQFPNYSSELNVNALELEDSALYLCASSLASERELYGYTFGSGTRLTVV.

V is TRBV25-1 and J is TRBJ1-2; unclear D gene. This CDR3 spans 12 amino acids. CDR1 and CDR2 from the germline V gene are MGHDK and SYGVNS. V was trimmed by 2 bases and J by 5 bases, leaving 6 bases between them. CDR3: CASSEMSYGYTF. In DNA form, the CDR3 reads TGTGCCAGCAGTGAAATGTCTTATGGCTACACCTTC.

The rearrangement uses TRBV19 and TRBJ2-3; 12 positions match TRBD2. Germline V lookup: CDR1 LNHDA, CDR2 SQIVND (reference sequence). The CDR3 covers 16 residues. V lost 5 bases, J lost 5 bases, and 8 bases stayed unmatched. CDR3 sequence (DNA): TGTGCCAGTAGTCATCGACTAGCGGGAGTGGTAGATACGCAGTATTTT. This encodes CASSHRLAGVVDTQYF.

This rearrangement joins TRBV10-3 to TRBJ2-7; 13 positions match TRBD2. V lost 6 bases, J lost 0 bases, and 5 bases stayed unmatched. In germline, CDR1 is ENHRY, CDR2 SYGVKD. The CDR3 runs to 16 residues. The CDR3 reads CAISQRTSGGSYEQYF. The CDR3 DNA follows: TGTGCCATCAGCCAAAGGACTAGCGGGGGCTCCTACGAGCAGTACTTC.

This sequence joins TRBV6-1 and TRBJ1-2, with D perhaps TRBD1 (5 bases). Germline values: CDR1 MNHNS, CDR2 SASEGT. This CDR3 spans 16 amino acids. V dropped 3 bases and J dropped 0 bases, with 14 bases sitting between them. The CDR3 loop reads CASSEIGDFTNYGYTF. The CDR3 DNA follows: TGTGCCAGCAGTGAGATAGGGGACTTCACTAACTATGGCTACACCTTC.

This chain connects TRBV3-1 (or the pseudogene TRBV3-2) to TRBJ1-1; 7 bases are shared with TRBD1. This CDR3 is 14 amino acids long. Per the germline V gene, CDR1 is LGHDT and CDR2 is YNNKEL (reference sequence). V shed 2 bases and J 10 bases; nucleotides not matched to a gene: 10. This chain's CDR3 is CASSQRQGAIAAFF. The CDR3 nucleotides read TGTGCCAGCAGCCAAAGACAGGGAGCGATTGCAGCTTTCTTT.

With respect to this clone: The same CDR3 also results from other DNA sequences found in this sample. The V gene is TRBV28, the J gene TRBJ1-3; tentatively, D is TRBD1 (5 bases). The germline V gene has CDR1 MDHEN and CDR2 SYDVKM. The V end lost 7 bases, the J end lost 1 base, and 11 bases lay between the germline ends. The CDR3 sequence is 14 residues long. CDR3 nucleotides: TGTGCCAGCATCCGCGGGGGGTCTGGAAACACCATATATTTT. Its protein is CASIRGGSGNTIYF.

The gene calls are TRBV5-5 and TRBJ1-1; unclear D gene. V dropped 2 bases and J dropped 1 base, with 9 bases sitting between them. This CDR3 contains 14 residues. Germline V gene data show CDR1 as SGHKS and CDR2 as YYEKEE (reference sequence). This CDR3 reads CASSFLSENTEAFF. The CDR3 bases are TGTGCCAGCAGCTTCTTGTCAGAGAACACTGAAGCTTTCTTT.

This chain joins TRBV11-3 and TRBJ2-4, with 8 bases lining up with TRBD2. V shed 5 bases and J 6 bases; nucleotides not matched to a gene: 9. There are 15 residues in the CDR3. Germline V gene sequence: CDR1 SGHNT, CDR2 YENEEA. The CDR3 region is CASSPSGGVANIQYF. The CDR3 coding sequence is TGTGCCAGCAGCCCCTCGGGGGGGGTAGCAAACATTCAGTACTTC.

The CDR3 loop reads CASSEQGASNTEAFF. In DNA form, the CDR3 reads TGTGCCAGCAGCGAGCAGGGGGCATCGAACACTGAAGCTTTCTTT. The rearrangement uses TRBV7-3 and TRBJ1-1; 8 bases align to TRBD1. V was pared by 5 bases and J by 1 base, with 6 bases of the junction left unmatched. The V gene's germline CDR1 is SGHTA and CDR2 FQGTGA. This CDR3 has 15 amino acids.

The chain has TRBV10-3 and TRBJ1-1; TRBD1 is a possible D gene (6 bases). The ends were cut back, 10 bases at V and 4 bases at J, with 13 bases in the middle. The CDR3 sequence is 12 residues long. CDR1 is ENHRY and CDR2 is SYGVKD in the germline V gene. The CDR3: CATHGDITEAFF. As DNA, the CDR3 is TGTGCCACCCATGGGGACATCACTGAAGCTTTCTTT.

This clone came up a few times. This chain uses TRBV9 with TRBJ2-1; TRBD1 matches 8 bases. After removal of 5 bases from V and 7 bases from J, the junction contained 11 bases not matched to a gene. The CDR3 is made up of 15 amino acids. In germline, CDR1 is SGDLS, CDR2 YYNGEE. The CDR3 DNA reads TGTGCCAGCAGTCGGAGGGACAGGTTGGCGAATGAGCAGTTCTTC. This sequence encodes CASSRRDRLANEQFF. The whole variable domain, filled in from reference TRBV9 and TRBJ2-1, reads DSGVTQTPKHLITATGQRVTLRCSPRSGDLSVYWYQQSLDQGLQFLIQYYNGEERAKGNILERFSAQQFPDLHSELNLSSLELGDSALYFCASSRRDRLANEQFFGPGTRLTVL.

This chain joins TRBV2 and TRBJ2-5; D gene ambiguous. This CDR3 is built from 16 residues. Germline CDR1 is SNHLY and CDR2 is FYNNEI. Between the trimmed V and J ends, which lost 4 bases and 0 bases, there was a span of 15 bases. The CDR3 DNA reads TGTGCCAGCAGTGGGTTCGTTAGTGTGTACCAAGAGACCCAGTACTTC. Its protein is CASSGFVSVYQETQYF.

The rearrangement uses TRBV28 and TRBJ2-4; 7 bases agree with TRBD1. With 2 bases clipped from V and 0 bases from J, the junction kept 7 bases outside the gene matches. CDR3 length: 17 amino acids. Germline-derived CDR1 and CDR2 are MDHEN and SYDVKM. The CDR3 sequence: CASSLTGQDLAKNIQYF. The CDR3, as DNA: TGTGCCAGCAGTTTAACCGGACAGGATTTAGCCAAAAACATTCAGTACTTC.